The 27 T cell receptor beta chains below all came from one sample that was sequenced in a study of CD8+ T cells in alopecia areata. Investigators isolated RNA and reverse transcribed it into cDNA to act as the sequencing template. Sequenced by immunoSEQ multiplex PCR; TCRdb stores in-frame clones only, minus some. The sample carries 12,000 or so clones, more than 45% recorded once. Both peripheral blood and punch biopsies of lesional scalp skin were obtained from patients who had alopecia areata. Sequencing input: skin. The source of these receptors is a human donor with alopecia areata.

This clone was observed once. This chain connects TRBV12-5 to TRBJ1-2, with TRBD1 matching 7 bases. This CDR3 spans 16 amino acids. The V gene's germline CDR1 is LGHNT and CDR2 FRNRAP. V was pared by 3 bases and J by 8 bases, with 15 bases of the junction left unmatched. The CDR3 region is CASGFQPRQGSGGYTF. The CDR3 DNA follows: TGTGCTAGTGGTTTTCAACCGAGACAGGGTTCTGGCGGCTACACCTTC.

The chain joins TRBV14 to TRBJ2-4, with D uncertain. The CDR3 is 17 amino acids. Germline CDR1 and CDR2: SGHDN and FVKESK. V was trimmed by 5 bases and J by 0 bases, leaving 17 bases between them. The CDR3 protein is CASSEGLINLAKNIQYF. CDR3 nucleotide sequence: TGTGCCAGCAGCGAAGGGCTAATAAACCTAGCCAAAAACATTCAGTACTTC.

The rearrangement links TRBV10-1 to TRBJ2-1, with TRBD2 matching 14 bases. The CDR3 spans 14 residues. The germline CDR1 and CDR2 sequences are WNHNN and SYGVQD (reference sequence). V lost 10 bases, J lost 10 bases, and 9 bases stayed unmatched. In DNA, the CDR3 is TGCGCCACTGAGGGGACTAGCGGGAGCCGGGAGCAGTTCTTC. Amino acid sequence: CATEGTSGSREQFF.

This chain's CDR3 is CASSQDSGGTNEKLFF. DNA for the CDR3: TGTGCCAGCAGCCAAGATTCTGGGGGTACTAATGAAAAACTGTTTTTT. The V gene is TRBV4-2, the J gene TRBJ1-4; tentatively, D is TRBD1 (5 bases). The CDR3 sequence is 16 residues long. Deletions cut 0 bases from V and 2 bases from J, with 10 bases between. Germline CDR1 is LGHNA and CDR2 is YNFKEQ.

The table lists this clone with a few counts. The chain is built from TRBV12-2 and TRBJ2-1; the table's TRBD2 call for D was not verified on the DNA. TRBV12-2 is flagged as a pseudogene. The CDR3 is made up of 15 amino acids. Here the CDR3 DNA reads TGTGCAAGTCGCCCTCTAGCGGGAGGGAACAATGAGCAGTTCTTC. Its protein product is CASRPLAGGNNEQFF.

This clone was seen more than once but under ten times. V gene TRBV7-2 combines with J gene TRBJ2-1; tentatively, D is TRBD2 (6 bases). The CDR3 is made up of 13 amino acids. V lost 5 bases, J lost 4 bases, and 9 bases lay in between. Germline lookup yields CDR1 SGHTA and CDR2 FQGNSA. The CDR3 is CASSMGLYNEQFF. The DNA of the CDR3 is TGTGCCAGCAGCATGGGACTGTACAATGAGCAGTTCTTC.

The chain employs TRBV6-5 and TRBJ2-5; weak D call: TRBD1 (6 bases). The V end was cut by 7 bases, the J end by 5 bases, with 8 bases between. Germline loops: CDR1 MNHEY, CDR2 SVGAGI. The CDR3 has 11 amino acids. The DNA of the CDR3 is TGTGCCAGCAACCAGGGGGAGACCCAGTACTTC. It translates to CASNQGETQYF.

The V and J genes are TRBV12-5 and TRBJ2-7; the match to TRBD2 covers 15 bases. Germline trimming cut 7 bases from V and 0 bases from J; bases unmatched to any gene: 16. CDR1 LGHNT and CDR2 FRNRAP come from the germline V gene. The CDR3 is 20 amino acids. In DNA, the CDR3 is TGTGCTAGTGTCAAATTACATGGGACTAGCGGGAGGCCAAGCTCCTACGAGCAGTACTTC. This codes for CASVKLHGTSGRPSSYEQYF.

This chain links TRBV4-3 with TRBJ2-3, with a tentative D call TRBD2 (5 bases). The CDR3 length is 17 residues. V was pared by 0 bases and J by 8 bases, with 21 bases between. CDR1 and CDR2 (germline): LGHNA, YSLEER. This CDR3 reads CASSQDGSASGGGTQYF. The DNA for the CDR3 is TGCGCCAGCAGCCAAGATGGTTCAGCGTCGGGCGGAGGTACGCAGTATTTT.

By share of the sample, this clone is medium-sized (0.01 to 0.1%). The V gene is TRBV28, the J gene TRBJ1-1; D possibly corresponds to TRBD1 (6 bases). Germline assignment: CDR1 MDHEN and CDR2 SYDVKM. V gave up 2 bases and J gave up 5 bases, with 18 bases separating them. The CDR3 is made up of 16 amino acids. CDR3 bases: TGTGCCAGCAGTTTAGCACTACAGGGCTGGGGGACTGAAGCTTTCTTT. Its translation is CASSLALQGWGTEAFF.

A few counts support this clone. The V gene is TRBV4-3, the J gene TRBJ2-2; 7 nucleotides align to TRBD2. Per germline, CDR1 LGHNA and CDR2 YSLEER. This CDR3 region has 14 residues. V trimming: 4 bases; J trimming: 5 bases; junction bases outside the gene matches: 4. CDR3 region: CASSPFSGTGELFF. For the CDR3, the DNA is TGCGCCAGCAGCCCTTTTAGCGGGACCGGGGAGCTGTTTTTT.

This clone has a single count. The V and J genes are TRBV7-9 and TRBJ1-2; TRBD1 might be the D (6 bases). The germline gives CDR1 SEHNR, CDR2 FQNEAQ (reference sequence). The V end lost 6 bases, the J end lost 8 bases, and 19 bases lay between the germline ends. CDR3 length: 14 amino acids. The CDR3 DNA reads as TGTGCCAGCAGTGATCAACCCAAGGGGGGAGGCTACACCTTC. It specifies CASSDQPKGGGYTF.

The chain links TRBV7-8 to TRBJ2-7; D might be TRBD1 (6 bases). This CDR3 contains 16 residues. Germline CDR1 is SGHVS and CDR2 is FQNEAQ. V was trimmed by 5 bases and J by 0 bases, leaving 17 bases between them. CDR3 coding DNA: TGTGCCAGCAGCGTAGGGTCGGGACAAAGCTCCTACGAGCAGTACTTC. Translating it yields CASSVGSGQSSYEQYF. Looking up the rest from reference TRBV7-8 and TRBJ2-7 gives the full variable domain: GAGVSQSPRYKVAKRGQDVALRCDPISGHVSLFWYQQALGQGPEFLTYFQNEAQLDKSGLPSDRFFAERPEGSVSTLKIQRTQQEDSAVYLCASSVGSGQSSYEQYFGPGTRLTVT.

This clone was counted once. This chain links TRBV30 with TRBJ2-7; D gene unclear. The CDR3 totals 12 residues. Germline values: CDR1 GTSNPN, CDR2 SVGIG (reference sequence). Trimming took 4 bases from V and 6 from J, leaving 13 bases between them. For the CDR3, the DNA is TGTGCCTGGATCCCGGCGACAACCGAGCAGTACTTC. Amino acids: CAWIPATTEQYF.

The chain combines TRBV6-5 with TRBJ2-1; D is unclear. CDR3 size: 13 residues. V shed 2 bases and J shed 3 bases, with 5 bases lying between them. CDR1 and CDR2 (germline): MNHEY, SVGAGI. In DNA form, the CDR3 reads TGTGCCAGCAGTTACGACGGCTACAATGAGCAGTTCTTC. Protein sequence: CASSYDGYNEQFF.

This clone was counted a single time. The CDR3 region is CASSLTGLAHNEQFF. The CDR3 DNA reads TGTGCCAGCAGCTTAACGGGACTAGCCCACAATGAGCAGTTCTTC. The genes are TRBV7-3 and TRBJ2-1, with 9 bases lining up with TRBD2. The germline CDR1 and CDR2 sequences are SGHTA and FQGTGA. The CDR3 extends over 15 amino acids. The trim removed 0 bases at V and 5 bases at J, leaving 2 bases unmatched.

This clone was counted between two and nine times. V and J are TRBV27 and TRBJ1-2, with 7 bases that match TRBD1. V dropped 0 bases and J dropped 6; count of bases not matched to a gene: 7. CDR3 length: 15 amino acids. Germline CDR1 reads MNHEY; CDR2 reads SMNVEV (reference sequence). Written as DNA, the CDR3 is TGTGCCAGCAGTTTATCCCACAGGGACAGCAATGGCTACACCTTC. Protein: CASSLSHRDSNGYTF.

V gene TRBV7-9 combines with J gene TRBJ1-2; D is unclear. The CDR3 has 12 amino acids. CDR1 and CDR2 (germline): SEHNR, FQNEAQ (reference sequence). The V and J ends lost 1 base and 2 bases respectively, with 2 bases between them. The chain's CDR3 is CASSLGNYGYTF. CDR3 sequence (DNA): TGTGCCAGCAGCTTAGGCAACTATGGCTACACCTTC.

In its sample, this clone was seen a few times. This chain links TRBV4-1 with TRBJ2-5; 7 nucleotides line up with TRBD2. Germline CDR1 reads MGHRA; CDR2 reads YSYEKL. CDR3 length: 16 amino acids. The trim removed 1 base at V and 1 base at J, leaving 6 bases unmatched. The CDR3 protein is CASSQGQAGSQETQYF. The CDR3 DNA reads as TGCGCCAGCAGCCAAGGTCAAGCGGGGTCCCAAGAGACCCAGTACTTC.

The chain links TRBV4-1 to TRBJ2-3, with TRBD1 matching 9 bases. CDR1 and CDR2 from the germline V gene are MGHRA and YSYEKL. The ends lost 9 bases at V and 5 bases at J; junction bases unmatched: 9. The CDR3 is 14 amino acids. CDR3 residues: CASGTGRVGDTQYF. CDR3 nucleotide sequence: TGCGCCAGTGGGACAGGGAGGGTAGGAGATACGCAGTATTTT.

This chain links TRBV5-1 with TRBJ2-1, with D uncertain. The germline V and J ends were trimmed by 4 bases and 7 bases, with 15 bases remaining between them. CDR3 length: 14 residues. Germline loops: CDR1 SGHRS, CDR2 YFSETQ. CDR3 DNA: TGCGCCAGCAGCCTCCTAGGGCCTTATAATGAGCAGTTCTTC. It yields the protein CASSLLGPYNEQFF.

J is TRBJ2-3 and V is TRBV6-1, with 8 bases matching TRBD2. The CDR3 runs 14 residues. V lost 5 bases and J lost 2; bases outside the gene matches: 3. Germline V lookup: CDR1 MNHNS, CDR2 SASEGT. CDR3 nucleotides: TGTGCCAGCAGTAGCGGGAGCATCACAGATACGCAGTATTTT. Translated, it gives CASSSGSITDTQYF.

The chain employs TRBV29-1 and TRBJ2-7, with TRBD1 matching 9 bases. The CDR3 contains 14 residues. Germline loops: CDR1 SQVTM, CDR2 ANQGSEA. V dropped 8 bases and J dropped 2; count of bases not matched to a gene: 10. The CDR3 region is CSFGHGTGPYEQYF. The CDR3 nucleotides read TGCAGCTTCGGCCACGGGACAGGGCCCTACGAGCAGTACTTC.

Here the CDR3 reads CASSLWREKDNEQFF. The DNA for the CDR3 is TGTGCCAGCAGTTTATGGCGGGAAAAGGACAATGAGCAGTTCTTC. The rearrangement links TRBV27 to TRBJ2-1; TRBD2 is a possible D gene (6 bases). Germline CDR1 MNHEY, CDR2 SMNVEV (reference sequence). V lost 1 base, J lost 5 bases, and 12 bases lay in between. This CDR3 spans 15 amino acids.

This clone is a singleton in its sample. The chain joins TRBV6-1 to TRBJ1-5, with D possibly matching TRBD1 (5 bases). Germline CDR1 MNHNS, CDR2 SASEGT. Deletions cut 8 bases from V and 0 bases from J, with 11 bases between. The CDR3 extends over 14 amino acids. The CDR3: CASWGSSSNQPQHF. The CDR3 DNA follows: TGTGCCAGCTGGGGGAGCAGTAGCAATCAGCCCCAGCATTTT.

CDR3 coding DNA: TGTGCCAGCAGCTTAGCGGGCGGGCGAGAAGCTTTCTTT. It encodes CASSLAGGREAFF. V gene TRBV7-9 combines with J gene TRBJ1-1; D gene unclear. CDR1 and CDR2 (germline): SEHNR, FQNEAQ (reference sequence). Trimming took 0 bases from V and 8 from J, leaving 10 bases between them. There are 13 residues in the CDR3.

This clone was seen a handful of times. This chain connects TRBV7-2 to TRBJ2-7; 8 positions match TRBD2. CDR1 and CDR2 (germline): SGHTA, FQGNSA. V lost 4 bases and J lost 3; bases outside the gene matches: 5. This CDR3 spans 14 amino acids. CDR3 amino acids: CASSSSGLVYEQYF. The CDR3 nucleotides are TGTGCCAGCAGCTCCTCGGGACTAGTCTACGAGCAGTACTTC.